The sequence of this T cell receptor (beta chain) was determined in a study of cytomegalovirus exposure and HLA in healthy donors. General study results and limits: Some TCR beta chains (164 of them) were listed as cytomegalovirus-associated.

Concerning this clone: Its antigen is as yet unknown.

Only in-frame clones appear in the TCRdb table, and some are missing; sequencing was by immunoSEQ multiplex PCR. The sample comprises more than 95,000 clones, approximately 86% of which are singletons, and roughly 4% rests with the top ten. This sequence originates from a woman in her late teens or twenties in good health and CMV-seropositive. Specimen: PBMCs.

The CDR3 is CATLPNRAGLAGEVEQFF. The CDR3 DNA sequence: TGTGCCACCCTTCCCAATCGCGCCGGACTAGCGGGAGAGGTTGAGCAGTTCTTC. This chain joins TRBV28 and TRBJ2-1, with 13 nucleotides matching TRBD2. The CDR3 has 18 amino acids. Germline loops: CDR1 MDHEN, CDR2 SYDVKM. V was pared by 10 bases and J by 9 bases, with 21 bases of the junction left unmatched.